Listed below are T cell receptor beta chains from one sample, sequenced in a study of OX40 agonist ivuxolimab in advanced cancers. Profiled with immunoSEQ multiplex PCR; TCRdb holds only in-frame clones, not every one. The repertoire includes tens of thousands of clones, 75% to 90% of them detected once, and about 0.83% sits in the top ten. The sample was CD4+ or CD8+ T cells sorted from blood, taken in a trial of the OX40 agonist ivuxolimab. The receptors were gathered from an adult with an advanced solid tumor such as melanoma, head and neck, liver or kidney cancer. Both conserved end residues are part of each CDR3. A D gene is named only where the DNA matches it firmly. Clone size is not always given. Where it is, it says once, few, many or a class for expanded clones.

.,TRBD1,TRBV7-2,TRBJ1-2,CASADGTDIYGYTF,TGTGCCAGCGCTGACGGGACAGACATCTATGGCTACACCTTC
few,.,TRBV15,TRBJ2-7,CATSRPPRGDKFYEQYF,TGTGCCACCAGCAGACCACCCCGAGGGGACAAATTCTACGAGCAGTACTTC
.,TRBD1,TRBV5-6,TRBJ1-2,CASSLVQGADYGYTF,TGTGCCAGCAGCTTGGTGCAGGGGGCTGACTATGGCTACACCTTC
.,TRBD2,TRBV11-3,TRBJ2-1,CASSGGTSGRAHNEQFF,TGTGCCAGCAGCGGGGGGACTAGCGGGAGGGCCCACAATGAGCAGTTCTTC
.,TRBD2,TRBV5-8,TRBJ2-3,CASSSTWTSGGRDTQYF,TGTGCCAGCAGCTCCACTTGGACTAGCGGGGGGAGGGACACGCAGTATTTT
.,TRBD2,TRBV14,TRBJ2-1,CASSQDRTSGGGNEQFF,TGTGCCAGCAGCCAAGATCGGACTAGCGGGGGCGGCAATGAGCAGTTCTTC
.,.,TRBV18,TRBJ2-4,CASKRDAQAKNIQYF,TGTGCCAGCAAACGGGACGCTCAAGCCAAAAACATTCAGTACTTC
.,.,TRBV19,TRBJ2-3,CASSIGGLFEGTQYF,TGTGCCAGTAGTATTGGCGGCCTTTTCGAGGGTACGCAGTATTTT
.,.,TRBV10-3,TRBJ2-1,CAIRYSEVYNEQFF,TGTGCCATCCGCTATAGCGAGGTGTACAATGAGCAGTTCTTC
.,.,TRBV29-1,TRBJ2-2,CSVELSPANTGELFF,TGCAGCGTTGAACTAAGTCCTGCGAACACCGGGGAGCTGTTTTTT
.,.,TRBV27,TRBJ1-1,CASSPTPRTNTEAFF,TGTGCCAGCAGTCCAACCCCCAGGACGAACACTGAAGCTTTCTTT
.,.,TRBV9,TRBJ2-7,CASSVAGQGTYEQYF,TGTGCCAGCAGCGTAGCTGGGCAGGGAACCTACGAGCAGTACTTC
.,.,TRBV5-1,TRBJ1-2,CASSSGQARREGGYTF,TGCGCCAGCAGCTCGGGTCAGGCCCGAAGGGAGGGTGGCTACACCTTC
.,.,TRBV28,TRBJ2-5,CAGGPGSQETQYF,TGTGCCGGCGGGCCCGGCAGTCAAGAGACCCAGTACTTC
once,TRBD1,TRBV6-6,TRBJ1-1,CASSQGQGSEAFF,TGTGCCAGCAGCCAAGGACAGGGGAGTGAAGCTTTCTTT
.,.,TRBV18,TRBJ1-3,CASSPRRTDEGNTIYF,TGTGCCAGCTCACCACGGCGGACAGATGAGGGAAACACCATATATTTT
.,TRBD1,TRBV5-4,TRBJ2-2,CASSWPGQGPTGELFF,TGTGCCAGCAGCTGGCCGGGACAGGGACCCACCGGGGAGCTGTTTTTT
.,.,TRBV14,TRBJ1-1,CASSQDRGAEAFF,TGTGCCAGCAGCCAAGATCGGGGGGCTGAAGCTTTCTTT
.,.,TRBV6-6,TRBJ1-1,CASRGSQAAFF,TGTGCCAGCAGGGGGAGCCAGGCGGCTTTCTTT
.,TRBD1,TRBV11-3,TRBJ2-4,CASSHQGQLKNIQYF,TGTGCCAGCAGCCACCAGGGACAGTTGAAAAACATTCAGTACTTC
.,.,TRBV28,TRBJ2-1,CASTAGYNEQFF,TGTGCCAGCACCGCAGGGTACAATGAGCAGTTCTTC
.,.,TRBV29-1,TRBJ2-1,CSVGVGASSYNEQFF,TGCAGCGTTGGGGTCGGCGCGAGCTCCTACAATGAGCAGTTCTTC
.,TRBD1,TRBV28,TRBJ1-6,CASKPGQAWNSPLHF,TGTGCCAGCAAACCTGGACAGGCCTGGAATTCACCCCTCCACTTT
.,.,TRBV23-1,TRBJ2-4,CASSRSGLPGNIQYF,TGCGCCAGCAGCCGAAGTGGCCTCCCTGGCAACATTCAGTACTTC
.,TRBD1,TRBV6-6,TRBJ2-5,CASSTGTGGETQYF,TGTGCCAGCAGTACAGGGACAGGCGGGGAGACCCAGTACTTC
.,.,TRBV7-2,TRBJ1-1,CASSLEGMRPEAFF,TGTGCCAGCAGCTTAGAGGGGATGAGACCTGAAGCTTTCTTT
once,TRBD2,TRBV5-6,TRBJ2-7,CASSSGGSYEQYF,TGTGCCAGCAGCTCGGGGGGGTCCTACGAGCAGTACTTC
.,TRBD1,TRBV11-2,TRBJ1-2,CASSLPGQPKSGYTF,TGTGCCAGCAGCTTACCGGGACAGCCCAAGTCAGGCTACACCTTC
.,.,TRBV25-1,TRBJ1-5,CASSDTRYSNQPQHF,TGTGCCAGCAGTGATACCAGGTATAGCAATCAGCCCCAGCATTTT
.,TRBD1,TRBV19,TRBJ1-2,CASSIVTGTGNYGYTF,TGTGCCAGTAGTATAGTAACGGGGACAGGAAACTATGGCTACACCTTC
.,.,TRBV27,TRBJ1-4,CASSPLQGGGNEKLFF,TGTGCCAGCAGTCCTCTACAGGGAGGGGGTAATGAAAAACTGTTTTTT
.,.,TRBV5-1,TRBJ2-1,CASSLAPFPNNEQFF,TGCGCCAGCAGCTTGGCCCCTTTCCCGAACAATGAGCAGTTCTTC
.,.,TRBV5-6,TRBJ2-3,CASSRGGSTDTQYF,TGTGCCAGCAGCCGAGGCGGCAGCACAGATACGCAGTATTTT
.,.,TRBV7-9,TRBJ1-2,CASSLGGYGYTF,TGTGCCAGCAGCTTAGGCGGGTACGGCTACACCTTC
.,.,TRBV7-6,TRBJ2-1,CASSLGNEQFF,TGTGCCAGCAGCTTAGGCAATGAGCAGTTCTTC
.,TRBD1,TRBV19,TRBJ1-2,CASSHPTGANYGYTF,TGTGCCAGTAGCCACCCGACAGGGGCGAACTATGGCTACACCTTC
few,TRBD2,TRBV14,TRBJ2-1,CASSQGLAGINEQFF,TGTGCCAGCAGCCAAGGACTAGCGGGAATAAATGAGCAGTTCTTC
.,.,TRBV30,TRBJ2-7,CAWSVDYEQYF,TGTGCCTGGAGTGTGGACTACGAGCAGTACTTC
.,.,TRBV5-5,TRBJ1-2,CASSSDGNYGYTF,TGTGCCAGCAGTTCCGACGGAAACTATGGCTACACCTTC
.,TRBD1,TRBV25-1,TRBJ2-2,CASRGDRGETGELFF,TGTGCCAGCAGGGGTGACAGGGGGGAGACCGGGGAGCTGTTTTTT
.,.,TRBV5-1,TRBJ2-5,CASSMRHSGQETQYF,TGCGCCAGCAGCATGAGACATTCCGGGCAAGAGACCCAGTACTTC
few,.,TRBV2,TRBJ2-7,CASSVKYEQYF,TGTGCCAGCAGTGTCAAGTACGAGCAGTACTTC
.,.,TRBV18,TRBJ1-2,CASSPTGDYGYTF,TGTGCCAGCTCACCAACAGGAGACTATGGCTACACCTTC
.,.,TRBV28,TRBJ1-5,CASTGSAGPGQPQHF,TGTGCCAGCACCGGGTCAGCCGGGCCGGGTCAGCCCCAGCATTTT
.,.,TRBV6-1,TRBJ1-5,CASWGVGSNQPQHF,TGTGCCAGCTGGGGGGTAGGTAGCAATCAGCCCCAGCATTTT
.,.,TRBV10-3,TRBJ2-7,CAISELLGKKASYEQYF,TGTGCCATCAGTGAGTTGTTGGGGAAAAAGGCTTCCTACGAGCAGTACTTC
.,.,TRBV6-5,TRBJ2-5,CASSYEGGGSETQYF,TGTGCCAGCAGTTACGAAGGGGGGGGCTCAGAGACCCAGTACTTC
.,.,TRBV27,TRBJ2-1,CASSLGPTYNEQFF,TGTGCCAGCAGTTTGGGACCTACCTACAATGAGCAGTTCTTC
.,TRBD2,TRBV5-1,TRBJ2-1,CASSLTSGSNEQFF,TGCGCCAGCAGCTTAACTAGCGGGAGCAATGAGCAGTTCTTC
.,TRBD1,TRBV15,TRBJ1-1,CATSREGGSFTEAFF,TGTGCCACCAGCAGAGAAGGGGGCTCCTTCACTGAAGCTTTCTTT
.,.,TRBV30,TRBJ2-3,CAGTGFSTDTQYF,TGTGCCGGAACAGGGTTCAGCACAGATACGCAGTATTTT
.,.,TRBV4-3,TRBJ2-7,CASSQEFWSEQYF,TGCGCCAGCAGCCAAGAGTTTTGGTCCGAGCAGTACTTC
.,.,TRBV6-1,TRBJ2-7,CASSFRGVVDEQYF,TGTGCCAGCTCATTTAGGGGGGTTGTGGACGAGCAGTACTTC